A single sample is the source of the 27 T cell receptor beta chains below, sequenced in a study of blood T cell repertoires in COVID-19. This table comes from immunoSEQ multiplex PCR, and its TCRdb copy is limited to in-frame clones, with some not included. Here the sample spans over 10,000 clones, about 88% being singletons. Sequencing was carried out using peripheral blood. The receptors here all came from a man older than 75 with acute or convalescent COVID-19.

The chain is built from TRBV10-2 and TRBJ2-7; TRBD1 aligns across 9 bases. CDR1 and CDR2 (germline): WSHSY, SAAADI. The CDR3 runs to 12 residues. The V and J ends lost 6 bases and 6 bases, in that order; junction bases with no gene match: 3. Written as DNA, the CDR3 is TGCGCCAGCAGAGACAGGGGGTTCGAGCAGTACTTC. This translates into CASRDRGFEQYF.

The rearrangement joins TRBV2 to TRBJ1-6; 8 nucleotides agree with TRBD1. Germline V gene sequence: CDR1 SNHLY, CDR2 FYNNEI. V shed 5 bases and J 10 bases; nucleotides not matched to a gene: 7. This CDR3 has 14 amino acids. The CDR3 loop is CASSPGQGRSPLHF. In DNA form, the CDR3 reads TGTGCCAGCAGTCCAGGACAGGGTCGATCACCCCTCCACTTT.

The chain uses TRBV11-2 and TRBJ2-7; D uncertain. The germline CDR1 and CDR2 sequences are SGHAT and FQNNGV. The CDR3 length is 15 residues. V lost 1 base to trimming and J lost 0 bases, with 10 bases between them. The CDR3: CASSLVTGFSYEQYF. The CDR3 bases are TGTGCCAGCAGCTTAGTGACTGGGTTCTCCTACGAGCAGTACTTC.

The CDR3 sequence: CASSPLPGQGGTEAFF. CDR3 nucleotide sequence: TGTGCCAGCTCACCTTTACCCGGACAGGGCGGCACTGAAGCTTTCTTT. This chain connects TRBV18 to TRBJ1-1; 8 bases align to TRBD1. The V gene's germline CDR1 is KGHSH and CDR2 LQKENI. The V and J ends lost 3 bases and 4 bases, in that order; junction bases with no gene match: 10. CDR3 length: 16 residues.

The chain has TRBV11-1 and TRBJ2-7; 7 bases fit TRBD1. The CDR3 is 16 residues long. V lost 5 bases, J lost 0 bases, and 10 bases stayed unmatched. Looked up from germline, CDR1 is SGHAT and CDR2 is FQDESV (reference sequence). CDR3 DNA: TGTGCCAGCAGCCCTAACAGGGGCCCCAGCTCCTACGAGCAGTACTTC. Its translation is CASSPNRGPSSYEQYF. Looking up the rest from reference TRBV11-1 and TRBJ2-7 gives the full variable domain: EAEVAQSPRYKITEKSQAVAFWCDPISGHATLYWYRQILGQGPELLVQFQDESVVDDSQLPKDRFSAERLKGVDSTLKIQPAELGDSAMYLCASSPNRGPSSYEQYFGPGTRLTVT.

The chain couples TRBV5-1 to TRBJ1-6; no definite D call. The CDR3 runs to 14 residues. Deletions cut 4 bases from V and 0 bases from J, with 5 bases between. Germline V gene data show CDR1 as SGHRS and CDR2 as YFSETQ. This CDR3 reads CASSVSSYNSPLHF. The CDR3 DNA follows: TGCGCCAGCAGCGTTAGCTCCTATAATTCACCCCTCCACTTT.

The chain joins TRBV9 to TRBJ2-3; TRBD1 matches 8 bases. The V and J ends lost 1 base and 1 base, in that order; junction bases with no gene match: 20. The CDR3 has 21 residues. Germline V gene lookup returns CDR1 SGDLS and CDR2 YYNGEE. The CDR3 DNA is TGTGCCAGCAGCGTATGGCCTACCGGGACAGGCCCGACCTCTGGCACAGATACGCAGTATTTT. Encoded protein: CASSVWPTGTGPTSGTDTQYF. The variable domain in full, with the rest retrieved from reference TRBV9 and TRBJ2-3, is DSGVTQTPKHLITATGQRVTLRCSPRSGDLSVYWYQQSLDQGLQFLIQYYNGEERAKGNILERFSAQQFPDLHSELNLSSLELGDSALYFCASSVWPTGTGPTSGTDTQYFGPGTRLTVL.

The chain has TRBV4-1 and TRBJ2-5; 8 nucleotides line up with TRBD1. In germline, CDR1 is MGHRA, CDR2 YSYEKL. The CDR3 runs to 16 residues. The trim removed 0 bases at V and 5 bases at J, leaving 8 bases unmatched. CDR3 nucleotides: TGCGCCAGCAGCCAAGATTTGACCAGGGGGCGGGAGACCCAGTACTTC. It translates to CASSQDLTRGRETQYF.

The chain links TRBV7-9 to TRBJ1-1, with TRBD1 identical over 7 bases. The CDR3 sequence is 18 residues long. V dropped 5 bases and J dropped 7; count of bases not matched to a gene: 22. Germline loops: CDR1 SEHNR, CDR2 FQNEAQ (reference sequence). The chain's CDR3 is CASSTSLTGTELFGEAFF. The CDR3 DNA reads TGTGCCAGCAGCACATCCTTAACCGGGACAGAGCTATTCGGTGAAGCTTTCTTT.

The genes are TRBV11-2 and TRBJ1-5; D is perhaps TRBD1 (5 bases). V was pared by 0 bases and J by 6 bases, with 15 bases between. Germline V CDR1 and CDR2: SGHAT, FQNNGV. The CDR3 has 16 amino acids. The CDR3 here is CASSLEGAGRGQPQHF. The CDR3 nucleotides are TGTGCCAGCAGCTTAGAAGGGGCAGGGCGAGGTCAGCCCCAGCATTTT.

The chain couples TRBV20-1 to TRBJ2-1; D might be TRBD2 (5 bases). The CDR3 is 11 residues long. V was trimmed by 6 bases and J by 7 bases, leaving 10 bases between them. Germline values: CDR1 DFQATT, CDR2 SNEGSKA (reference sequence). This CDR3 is CSAFGLNEQFF. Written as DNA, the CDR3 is TGCAGTGCCTTCGGACTTAATGAGCAGTTCTTC.

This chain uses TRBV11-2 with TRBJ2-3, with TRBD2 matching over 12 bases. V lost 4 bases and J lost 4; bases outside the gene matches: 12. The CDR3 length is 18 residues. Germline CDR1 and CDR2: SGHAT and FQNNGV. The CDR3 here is CASSSFPTSGSNADTQYF. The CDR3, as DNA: TGTGCCAGCAGCTCCTTCCCGACTAGCGGGAGTAATGCAGATACGCAGTATTTT.

The CDR3 sequence is CATSDRSGGSGDTQYF. The CDR3 region has the DNA TGTGCCACCAGTGATCGTAGCGGGGGGAGTGGAGATACGCAGTATTTT. The chain uses TRBV24-1 and TRBJ2-3; 10 bases map to TRBD2. Germline V gene lookup returns CDR1 KGHDR and CDR2 SFDVKD. V lost 3 bases to trimming and J lost 5 bases; unmatched junction nucleotides: 7. The CDR3 sequence is 16 residues long.

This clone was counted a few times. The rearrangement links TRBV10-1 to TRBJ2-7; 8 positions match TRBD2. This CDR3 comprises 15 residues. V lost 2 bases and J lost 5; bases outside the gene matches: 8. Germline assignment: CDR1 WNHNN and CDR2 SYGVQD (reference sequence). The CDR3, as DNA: TGCGCCAGCAGTGAGGGGTACGGGGGGGACAACGAGCAGTACTTC. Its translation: CASSEGYGGDNEQYF.

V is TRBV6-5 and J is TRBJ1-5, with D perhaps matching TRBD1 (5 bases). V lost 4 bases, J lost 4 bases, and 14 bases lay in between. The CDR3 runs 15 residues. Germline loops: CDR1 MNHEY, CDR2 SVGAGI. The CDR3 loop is CASSLGGDGNQPQHF. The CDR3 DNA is TGTGCCAGCAGTTTGGGAGGGGACGGGAATCAGCCCCAGCATTTT.

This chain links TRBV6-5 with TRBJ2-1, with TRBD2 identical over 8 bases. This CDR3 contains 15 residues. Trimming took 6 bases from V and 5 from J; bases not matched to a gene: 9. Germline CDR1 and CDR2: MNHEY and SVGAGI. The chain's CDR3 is CASSFGLARNNEQFF. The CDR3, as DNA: TGTGCCAGCAGCTTTGGACTAGCACGGAACAATGAGCAGTTCTTC.

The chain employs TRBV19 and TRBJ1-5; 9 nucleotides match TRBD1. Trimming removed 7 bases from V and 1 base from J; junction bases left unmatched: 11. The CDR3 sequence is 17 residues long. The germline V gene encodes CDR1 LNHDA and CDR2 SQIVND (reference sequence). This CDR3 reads CASKVGQGSGSNQPQHF. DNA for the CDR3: TGTGCCAGTAAAGTGGGACAGGGATCAGGGAGCAATCAGCCCCAGCATTTT.

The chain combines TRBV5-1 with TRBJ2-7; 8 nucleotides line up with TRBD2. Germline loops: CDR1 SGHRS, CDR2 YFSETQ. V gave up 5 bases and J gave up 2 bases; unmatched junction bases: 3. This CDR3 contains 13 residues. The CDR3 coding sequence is TGCGCCAGCAGTCGGGGGGGGCCCTACGAGCAGTACTTC. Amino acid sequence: CASSRGGPYEQYF.

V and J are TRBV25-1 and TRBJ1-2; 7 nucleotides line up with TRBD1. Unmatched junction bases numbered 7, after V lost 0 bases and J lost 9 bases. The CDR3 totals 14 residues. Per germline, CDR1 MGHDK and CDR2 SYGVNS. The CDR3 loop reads CASSEYGRGERYTF. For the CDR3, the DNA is TGTGCCAGCAGTGAATATGGCAGGGGGGAACGCTACACCTTC.

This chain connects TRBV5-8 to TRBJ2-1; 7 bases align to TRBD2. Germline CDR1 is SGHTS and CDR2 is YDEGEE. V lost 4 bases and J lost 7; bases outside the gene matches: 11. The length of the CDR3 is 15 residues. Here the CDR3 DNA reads TGTGCCAGCAGCCCAGGGACGTTCGGGGGGAATGAGCAGTTCTTC. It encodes CASSPGTFGGNEQFF.

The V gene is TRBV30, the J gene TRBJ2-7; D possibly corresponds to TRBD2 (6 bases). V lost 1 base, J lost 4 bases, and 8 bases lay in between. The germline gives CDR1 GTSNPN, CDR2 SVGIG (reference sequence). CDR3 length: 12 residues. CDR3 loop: CAWSGEVYEQYF. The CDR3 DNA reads TGTGCCTGGAGTGGGGAGGTGTACGAGCAGTACTTC. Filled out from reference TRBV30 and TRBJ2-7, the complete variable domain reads SQTIHQWPATLVQPVGSPLSLECTVEGTSNPNLYWYRQAAGRGLQLLFYSVGIGQISSEVPQNLSASRPQDRQFILSSKKLLLSDSGFYLCAWSGEVYEQYFGPGTRLTVT.

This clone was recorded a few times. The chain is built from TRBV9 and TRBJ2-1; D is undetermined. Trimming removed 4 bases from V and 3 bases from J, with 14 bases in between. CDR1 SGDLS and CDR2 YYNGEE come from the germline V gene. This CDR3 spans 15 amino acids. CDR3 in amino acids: CASSPGPAVYNEQFF. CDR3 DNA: TGTGCCAGCAGCCCCGGCCCGGCGGTCTACAATGAGCAGTTCTTC.

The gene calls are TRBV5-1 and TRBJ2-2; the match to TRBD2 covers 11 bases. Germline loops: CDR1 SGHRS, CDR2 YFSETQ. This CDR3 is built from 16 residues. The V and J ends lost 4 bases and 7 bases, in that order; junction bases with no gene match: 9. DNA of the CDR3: TGCGCCAGCAGCCGCGGACTAGCGGGTCAGAACGGGGAGCTGTTTTTT. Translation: CASSRGLAGQNGELFF.

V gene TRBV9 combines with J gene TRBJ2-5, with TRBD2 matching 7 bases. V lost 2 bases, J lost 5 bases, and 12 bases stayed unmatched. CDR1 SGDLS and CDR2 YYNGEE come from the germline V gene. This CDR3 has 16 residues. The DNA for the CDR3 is TGTGCCAGCAGCGTCGGCGGGAGCCCGGGGTGGGAGACCCAGTACTTC. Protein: CASSVGGSPGWETQYF.

CDR3 sequence: CAWSGTSRNSEQFF. The CDR3 DNA reads TGTGCCTGGAGTGGTACTAGTAGGAATAGTGAGCAGTTCTTC. This chain uses TRBV30 with TRBJ2-1; TRBD2 is a possible D gene (5 bases). This CDR3 has 14 amino acids. The germline CDR1 and CDR2 sequences are GTSNPN and SVGIG (reference sequence). V was trimmed by 1 base and J by 9 bases, leaving 16 bases between them.

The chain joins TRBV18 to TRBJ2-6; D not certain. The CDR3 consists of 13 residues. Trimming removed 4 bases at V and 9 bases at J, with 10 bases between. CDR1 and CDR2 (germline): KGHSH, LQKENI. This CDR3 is CASSLTLSNVLTF. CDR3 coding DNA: TGTGCCAGCTCACTGACATTGAGCAACGTCCTGACTTTC. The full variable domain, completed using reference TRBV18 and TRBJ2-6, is NAGVMQNPRHLVRRRGQEARLRCSPMKGHSHVYWYRQLPEEGLKFMVYLQKENIIDESGMPKERFSAEFPKEGPSILRIQQVVRGDSAAYFCASSLTLSNVLTFGAGSRLTVL.

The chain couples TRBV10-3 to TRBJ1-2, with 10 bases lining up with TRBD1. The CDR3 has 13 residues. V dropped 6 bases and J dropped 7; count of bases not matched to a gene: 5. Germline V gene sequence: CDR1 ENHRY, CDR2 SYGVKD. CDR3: CAISGQGEAGYTF. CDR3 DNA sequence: TGTGCCATCAGCGGACAGGGGGAAGCTGGCTACACCTTC.